Given below is one T cell receptor beta chain in context. Its antigen is unidentified. This entry comes from a study of cytomegalovirus exposure and HLA in healthy donors. Study-wide context: Within an early data release were approximately 85 million unique TCRs drawn from HLA-typed donors. Study findings and constraints: The HLA-A and HLA-B alleles of most subjects were reportedly predicted accurately from TCR beta sequences.

The donors were healthy bone marrow donors. CDR1 is SQVTM and CDR2 is ANQGSEA in the germline V gene. The V end was cut by 7 bases, the J end by 4 bases, with 14 bases between. CDR3 length: 13 amino acids. Vbeta (60) and Jbeta (13) primers were used in the PCR. TCRdb's table, derived via immunoSEQ multiplex PCR, lists solely in-frame clones and lacks some. This sample yields about 63,000 clones, of which approximately 71% are seen a single time; roughly 23% belongs to the top ten. Sequenced: PBMCs. The chain links TRBV29-1 to TRBJ1-3; D is undetermined. The receptor's source is a woman between 40 and 55 years old in good health and CMV-seropositive. The DNA of the CDR3 is TGCAGCGGCAGCGGTGGGCAAGGAAACACCATATATTTT. Translation: CSGSGGQGNTIYF. The whole variable domain, remainder taken from reference TRBV29-1 and TRBJ1-3, is SAVISQKPSRDICQRGTSLTIQCQVDSQVTMMFWYRQQPGQSLTLIATANQGSEATYESGFVIDKFPISRPNLTFSTLTVSNMSPEDSSIYLCSGSGGQGNTIYFGEGSWLTVV.